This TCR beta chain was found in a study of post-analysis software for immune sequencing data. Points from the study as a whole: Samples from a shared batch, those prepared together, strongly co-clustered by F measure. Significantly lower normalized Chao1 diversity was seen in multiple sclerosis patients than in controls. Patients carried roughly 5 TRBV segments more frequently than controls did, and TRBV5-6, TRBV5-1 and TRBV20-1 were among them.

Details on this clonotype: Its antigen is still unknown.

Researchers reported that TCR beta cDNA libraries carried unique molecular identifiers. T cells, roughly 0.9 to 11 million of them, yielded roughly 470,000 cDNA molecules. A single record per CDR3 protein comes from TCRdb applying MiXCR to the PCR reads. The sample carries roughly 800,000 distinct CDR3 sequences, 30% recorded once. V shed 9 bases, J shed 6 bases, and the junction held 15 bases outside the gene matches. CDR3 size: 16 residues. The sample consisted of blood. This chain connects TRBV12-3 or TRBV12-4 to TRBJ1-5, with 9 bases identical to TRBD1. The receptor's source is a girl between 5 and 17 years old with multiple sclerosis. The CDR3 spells CASTILQGAGGQPQHF. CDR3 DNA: TGTGCCAGTACTATATTACAGGGGGCGGGGGGTCAGCCCCAGCATTTT.